The 2 T cell receptor beta chains presented below share a single source sample, sequenced in a study of shared clonotypes between healthy human individuals. CD8 cells regarded as naive lacked CD45RO, were positively chosen for CCR7, and omitted terminally differentiated effector memory CD45RA+ cells. Sequenced by immunoSEQ multiplex PCR; TCRdb stores in-frame clones only, minus some. Here the sample spans under 2,000,000 clones, about 95% being singletons. The sequencing sample was made of naive CD8+ T cells sorted from blood. These TCRs come from a young man in good health.

The chain has TRBV7-2 and TRBJ2-3; 7 positions agree with TRBD2. Per the germline V gene, CDR1 is SGHTA and CDR2 is FQGNSA. V shed 5 bases and J 3 bases; nucleotides not matched to a gene: 11. The CDR3 spans 16 residues. The CDR3 reads CASSPGGSWNTDTQYF. CDR3 nucleotide sequence: TGTGCCAGCAGCCCCGGCGGGAGCTGGAATACAGATACGCAGTATTTT.

V and J are TRBV13 and TRBJ2-7, with 7 nucleotides matching TRBD1. Germline assignment: CDR1 PRHDT and CDR2 FYEKMQ (reference sequence). With V trimmed by 4 bases and J by 3 bases, 3 bases remained unmatched. The CDR3 is made up of 13 amino acids. CDR3: CASSWGQLYEQYF. The CDR3 DNA sequence: TGTGCCAGCAGCTGGGGACAGCTCTACGAGCAGTACTTC. The full variable domain, with the rest looked up from reference TRBV13 and TRBJ2-7, is AAGVIQSPRHLIKEKRETATLKCYPIPRHDTVYWYQQGPGQDPQFLISFYEKMQSDKGSIPDRFSAQQFSDYHSELNMSSLELGDSALYFCASSWGQLYEQYFGPGTRLTVT.